The T cell receptor (beta chain) described here comes from a study of blood T cell repertoires in COVID-19. Overall study context: Researchers got acute and convalescent COVID-19 samples from the United States, Italy and Spain.

This clone has a handful of counts. The germline CDR1 and CDR2 sequences are SQVTM and ANQGSEA. V gave up 3 bases and J gave up 8 bases; unmatched junction bases: 6. This CDR3 is built from 12 residues. The method was immunoSEQ multiplex PCR; TCRdb's version includes in-frame clones alone and lacks a portion of them. The top ten clones hold about 2.9% of a sample with some 70,000 clones, around 86% of them seen once. The sequenced sample consisted of peripheral blood. The origin of this receptor is an elderly man with acute or convalescent COVID-19. This rearrangement joins TRBV29-1 to TRBJ1-2; the match to TRBD1 covers 7 bases. CDR3 bases: TGCAGCGTTGAGGGCCAGGGGGGAGGCTACACCTTC. It codes for CSVEGQGGGYTF.